Below are 3 T cell receptor beta chains sequenced from a single sample in a study of T cell changes during pregnancy in multiple sclerosis. The table came from immunoSEQ multiplex PCR; TCRdb's copy has only in-frame clones and leaves some out. The table has about 97,000 clones, about 91% seen once. The sequencing here drew on peripheral blood, taken in the second trimester of pregnancy. Receptor source: a female donor with multiple sclerosis, enrolled in a pregnancy study.

This clone was counted only a few times. The CDR3 bases are TGTGCCAGCAGCGTAGAACCAACTCGGAACACTGAAGCTTTCTTT. This gives the protein CASSVEPTRNTEAFF. The chain has TRBV9 and TRBJ1-1; D unresolved. This CDR3 is built from 15 residues. V gave up 0 bases and J gave up 1 base, with 10 bases separating them. Germline V lookup: CDR1 SGDLS, CDR2 YYNGEE. The full variable domain, in which reference TRBV9 and TRBJ1-1 provide the parts outside the CDR3, is DSGVTQTPKHLITATGQRVTLRCSPRSGDLSVYWYQQSLDQGLQFLIQYYNGEERAKGNILERFSAQQFPDLHSELNLSSLELGDSALYFCASSVEPTRNTEAFFGQGTRLTVV.

The chain has TRBV27 and TRBJ2-7, with D perhaps TRBD2 (6 bases). With 8 bases removed from V and 4 bases from J, the gap between germline ends came to 6 bases. Germline V gives CDR1 MNHEY, CDR2 SMNVEV (reference sequence). CDR3 length: 10 residues. The CDR3 reads CASGGYEQYF. Written as DNA, the CDR3 is TGTGCCAGCGGAGGGTACGAGCAGTACTTC.

V is TRBV7-8 and J is TRBJ2-1, with D possibly being TRBD2 (7 bases). Germline V lookup: CDR1 SGHVS, CDR2 FQNEAQ. Trimming removed 11 bases from V and 6 bases from J, with 14 bases in between. The CDR3 loop spans 12 amino acids. The CDR3 nucleotides are TGTGCCTCGAGGGGGGGCCTCAATGAGCAGTTCTTC. Encoded protein: CASRGGLNEQFF.